This T cell receptor beta chain was identified in a study of cytomegalovirus exposure and HLA in healthy donors. Broader study findings: Common viral pathogens were later found to be apparently linked to several of the most significant clusters. The authors assumed roughly uniform sequencing depth across donors for presence/absence analyses.

Points on this clone: Its specificity is unknown.

The germline gives CDR1 SGHAT, CDR2 FQNNGV. The ends were cut back, 5 bases at V and 5 bases at J, with 9 bases in the middle. The CDR3 covers 12 residues. The PCR was carried out with 60 Vbeta primers and 13 Jbeta primers. Original handling: In a later analysis, the count reached roughly 80 million unique TCR beta chains, with 10 million to 11 million shared. Clones were read by immunoSEQ multiplex PCR, and TCRdb kept only the in-frame ones, dropping some. Clonal size and the V and J genes are those of that table, whereas D and trimming came from the DNA. The data contain 82,000 or so clones, 10% of them singletons. Donors in the study were healthy people who gave bone marrow.

This sequence originates from a man between 60 and 75 years old in good health and CMV-seropositive. The chain joins TRBV11-2 to TRBJ2-5; no clear D gene. Sequencing was carried out using PBMCs. CDR3 nucleotides: TGTGCCAGCAGCCCCATTCCCGAGACCCAGTACTTC. Its translation: CASSPIPETQYF.